This T cell receptor beta chain was profiled in a study of T cell responses to AZD1222 COVID-19 vaccine. Study-level findings and limits: After the peak T cell response, and only then, were repertoires sampled. There were mostly white British donors and more females than males, and clonal diversity was possibly underestimated.

Some second doses came at about 4 weeks and others at about 12 weeks; these were pooled. Germline V gene sequence: CDR1 MNHEY, CDR2 SMNVEV (reference sequence). Trimming stripped 6 bases from V and 8 bases from J, with 11 bases between. CDR3 size: 13 residues. Assay: immunoSEQ multiplex PCR; the TCRdb copy retains only in-frame clones and omits some. The sample consists of 98,000 or so clones, roughly 84% of them appearing once. Concerning this clone: Its specificity is unknown. The sample holds other DNA sequences that translate to the same CDR3.

V is TRBV27 and J is TRBJ1-6; D unclear. This clonotype originated in an adult who received the AZD1222 COVID-19 vaccine. The sample here was peripheral blood, taken 28 days after the second AZD1222 dose. CDR3 loop: CASSLRDYSPLHF. CDR3 sequence (DNA): TGTGCCAGCAGCCTCAGAGACTATTCACCCCTCCACTTT.